This entry describes one TCR beta chain. Per the authors' pipeline: Reference gene primer amplification gave nucleated cell count estimates. Clones were read by immunoSEQ multiplex PCR, and TCRdb kept only the in-frame ones, dropping some. That table gives V, J and clone size, and the DNA gave D and trimming. Among over 300,000 clones, about four fifths were seen once, and the ten largest hold approximately 1.3%. This specimen comes from a study of blood T cell repertoires in COVID-19. Background on the study: COVID-19 samples, acute and convalescent, were from the United States, Italy and Spain. Sample material is recorded as cDNA or gDNA derived from T cells, B-cell-depleted T cells, or PBMCs.

In germline, CDR1 is MNHNS, CDR2 SASEGT. Trimming removed 2 bases at V and 6 bases at J, with 12 bases between. The CDR3 length is 14 residues. The receptor was derived from a woman aged 45-65 years with acute or convalescent COVID-19. The chain carries TRBV6-1 and TRBJ2-3; D perhaps matches TRBD2 (5 bases). Sample: peripheral blood. CDR3 loop: CASSEISPGDTQYF. The CDR3 coding sequence is TGTGCCAGCAGTGAAATCTCCCCGGGGGATACGCAGTATTTT.